The present T cell receptor beta chain was sequenced within a study of T cell repertoires in cytomegalovirus infection. Study in general: Used in the study were CMV epitopes, some recently identified and HLA-C-restricted, others well-studied and HLA-B-restricted. CMV infection and matching HLA type were both indicated by public TCR beta signatures.

This clonotype was counted a few times. Its antigen remains unknown. TCRdb reprocessed the reads with MiXCR, giving one entry per CDR3 protein. The sample has around 300,000 distinct CDR3 sequences; roughly a fifth are singletons. The germline V gene has CDR1 MNHNS and CDR2 SASEGT. Trimming cost V 0 bases and J 4 bases; bases outside gene matches: 3. The CDR3 has 15 residues. V is TRBV6-1 and J is TRBJ2-4, with 7 bases aligning to TRBD2. The TCR originated in a human donor in good health (CMV status not recorded). Some clones in this sample may be carry-over from other donors' samples. The sample in question was cultured PBMCs, obtained from culture after CMV antigen stimulation. DNA for the CDR3: TGTGCCAGCAGTGAAGCGTCAGCGGGAAAAAACATTCAGTACTTC. Encoded protein: CASSEASAGKNIQYF.